This TCR beta chain appears in the sequencing data of a study of blood T cell repertoires in COVID-19. The CDR3 has 14 amino acids. The germline V gene has CDR1 LNHDA and CDR2 SQIVND (reference sequence). Trimming pared 6 bases from V and 6 bases from J, leaving 17 bases between. As originally analysed: Estimated nucleated cell counts came from reference gene primer amplification. Libraries were prepared by immunoSEQ multiplex PCR; TCRdb keeps only in-frame clonotypes and omits some of them. V, J and clone size are taken as reported in that table, and D and trimming were inferred from the DNA itself. The profile shows over 250,000 clones, roughly 87% of them singletons.

This chain joins TRBV19 and TRBJ1-2; the D gene is possibly TRBD1 (6 bases). Sequencing input: peripheral blood. The receptor comes from a human donor in a cohort sampled during active COVID-19. The CDR3 sequence: CASSDRPPRNGYTF. The DNA of the CDR3 is TGTGCCAGTAGCGACAGGCCTCCGAGGAATGGCTACACCTTC.